This T cell receptor beta chain is drawn from a study of shared clonotypes between healthy human individuals. Points from the study as a whole: Generally, naive subsets came out with larger estimated richness than memory subsets.

Selected positively for CCR7 and CD45RO-negative, naive CD8 cells excluded terminally differentiated effector memory CD45RA+ cells. This CDR3 comprises 14 residues. V lost 5 bases, J lost 4 bases, and 14 bases lay in between. The V gene's germline CDR1 is MNHNS and CDR2 SASEGT. Concerning this clone itself: Its antigen is unknown.

The repertoire was sequenced with immunoSEQ multiplex PCR; TCRdb's copy has only in-frame clones and lacks some. The top ten clones hold 1% to 1.3% of a sample with more than 2 million clones, approximately 95% of them seen once. What was sequenced was naive CD8+ T cells sorted from blood. The chain recombines TRBV6-1 with TRBJ2-5; D unclear. This sequence was found in a man younger than 30 in good health. CDR3 nucleotides: TGTGCCAGCAGTCAAAGGAGCGTATTAGAGACCCAGTACTTC. Its protein product is CASSQRSVLETQYF.